These 28 T cell receptor beta chains came from one sample sequenced in a study of blood T cell repertoires in COVID-19. Generated by immunoSEQ multiplex PCR, the TCRdb table keeps only in-frame clones and is missing some. This sample has about 110,000 clones, with about four fifths found just once. Sequencing input: peripheral blood. These receptors all come from a woman in her 70s with acute or convalescent COVID-19.

The J gene is TRBJ2-1, the V gene TRBV28; TRBD1 might be the D (5 bases). Trimming removed 5 bases at V and 3 bases at J, with 8 bases between. CDR1 and CDR2 (germline): MDHEN, SYDVKM. The CDR3 runs to 13 residues. The DNA for the CDR3 is TGTGCCAGCAGTCAGGGTAACTACAATGAGCAGTTCTTC. This gives the protein CASSQGNYNEQFF.

The CDR3 DNA is TGTGCCAGCAGTCGCGGGACAGTCTATGGCTACACCTTC. It yields the protein CASSRGTVYGYTF. The chain has TRBV12-3 or TRBV12-4 and TRBJ1-2; TRBD1 agrees at 7 bases. The CDR3 has 13 residues. V lost 5 bases and J lost 4; bases outside the gene matches: 4.

This clone was seen more than once but under ten times. Other nucleotide sequences in the sample specify the same CDR3. The CDR3 is CASRPQGTSGNEQFF. Written as DNA, the CDR3 is TGTGCCAGCAGACCTCAGGGGACTAGCGGAAATGAGCAGTTCTTC. This chain joins TRBV5-4 and TRBJ2-1; TRBD2 aligns across 11 bases. This CDR3 region has 15 residues. Unmatched junction bases numbered 8, after V lost 5 bases and J lost 7 bases. Germline-derived CDR1 and CDR2 are SGHNT and YYREEE (reference sequence).

The rearrangement links TRBV4-1 to TRBJ1-5; D gene ambiguous. This CDR3 comprises 13 residues. The germline V gene has CDR1 MGHRA and CDR2 YSYEKL. V lost 0 bases, J lost 4 bases, and 4 bases lay in between. The CDR3 loop reads CASSQDQNQPQHF. The CDR3 coding sequence is TGCGCCAGCAGCCAAGATCAAAATCAGCCCCAGCATTTT.

V usage is TRBV7-8 and J usage is TRBJ2-1, with 7 bases identical to TRBD2. Germline V lookup: CDR1 SGHVS, CDR2 FQNEAQ. Germline trimming cut 1 base from V and 4 bases from J; bases unmatched to any gene: 7. The CDR3 runs to 16 residues. CDR3 loop: CASSLEGGGLYNEQFF. The CDR3 region has the DNA TGTGCCAGCAGCTTAGAGGGCGGGGGACTTTACAATGAGCAGTTCTTC.

The J gene is TRBJ2-6, the V gene TRBV15; 9 bases align to TRBD1. This CDR3 has 18 residues. CDR1 and CDR2 from the germline V gene are LNHNV and YYDKDF (reference sequence). Trimming took 5 bases from V and 0 from J; bases not matched to a gene: 8. The chain's CDR3 is CATSGDREVDSGANVLTF. The CDR3 coding sequence is TGTGCCACCAGCGGGGACAGGGAGGTTGACTCTGGGGCCAACGTCCTGACTTTC.

This clone has only one observation. The genes are TRBV28 and TRBJ1-2; D might be TRBD1 (6 bases). The germline gives CDR1 MDHEN, CDR2 SYDVKM. Trimming pared 5 bases from V and 0 bases from J, leaving 13 bases between. The length of the CDR3 is 15 residues. CDR3 loop: CASSPRTASNYGYTF. CDR3 coding DNA: TGTGCCAGCAGTCCCAGGACAGCCTCTAACTATGGCTACACCTTC.

The genes are TRBV28 and TRBJ1-4; D is ambiguous. This CDR3 region has 15 residues. V gave up 9 bases and J gave up 0 bases, with 14 bases separating them. Germline V gene lookup returns CDR1 MDHEN and CDR2 SYDVKM. CDR3 residues: CASNPIGATNEKLFF. In nucleotides, the CDR3 is TGTGCCAGTAACCCCATCGGGGCAACTAATGAAAAACTGTTTTTT.

The sample holds a few counts of this clone. V and J are TRBV29-1 and TRBJ2-1; 8 bases fit TRBD2. The CDR3 spans 16 residues. Per the germline V gene, CDR1 is SQVTM and CDR2 is ANQGSEA. Unmatched junction bases numbered 10, after V lost 6 bases and J lost 0 bases. In nucleotides, the CDR3 is TGCAGCGTCTTGACACTTCTAGCGGGCTCCTACAATGAGCAGTTCTTC. This sequence encodes CSVLTLLAGSYNEQFF.

The chain couples TRBV24-1 to TRBJ2-2; tentatively, D is TRBD1 (5 bases). V was shortened by 4 bases and J by 2 bases, with 10 bases between the two germline ends. The V gene's germline CDR1 is KGHDR and CDR2 SFDVKD. CDR3 length: 15 residues. CDR3 coding DNA: TGTGCCACCAGTGACTCTGGACAAAACACCGGGGAGCTGTTTTTT. Its translation is CATSDSGQNTGELFF.

CDR3 sequence: CASMIAGDREQYF. Here the CDR3 DNA reads TGTGCCAGCATGATAGCGGGAGACCGCGAGCAGTACTTC. This chain uses TRBV2 with TRBJ2-7; TRBD2 matches at 9 bases. Germline values: CDR1 SNHLY, CDR2 FYNNEI. The CDR3 has 13 amino acids. With 7 bases clipped from V and 6 bases from J, the junction kept 7 bases outside the gene matches.

The chain recombines TRBV2 with TRBJ2-1, with TRBD2 matching 9 bases. The V gene end was trimmed by 6 bases and the J gene end by 8 bases; junction bases not matched to a gene: 5. The CDR3 covers 13 residues. Germline values: CDR1 SNHLY, CDR2 FYNNEI. This chain's CDR3 is CASSTSGPDEQFF. CDR3 DNA sequence: TGTGCCAGCAGCACTAGCGGGCCGGATGAGCAGTTCTTC.

The rearrangement links TRBV30 to TRBJ1-6; D gene uncertain. The germline CDR1 and CDR2 sequences are GTSNPN and SVGIG (reference sequence). Trimming left V 0 bases short and J 13 bases short, with 7 bases between. This CDR3 has 11 residues. The CDR3 loop is CAWSVVGPLHF. In DNA, the CDR3 is TGTGCCTGGAGTGTAGTCGGTCCCCTCCACTTT.

The chain employs TRBV9 and TRBJ1-1; 9 bases line up with TRBD1. Trimming cost V 3 bases and J 0 bases; bases outside gene matches: 6. Germline assignment: CDR1 SGDLS and CDR2 YYNGEE. The CDR3 extends over 16 amino acids. This CDR3 is CASSGRTGVLNTEAFF. CDR3 bases: TGTGCCAGCAGCGGCAGGACAGGGGTTTTGAACACTGAAGCTTTCTTT.

The CDR3 is CATSPSSGGETQYF. The CDR3 DNA is TGTGCCACCAGTCCCTCTAGCGGGGGTGAGACCCAGTACTTC. V gene TRBV24-1 combines with J gene TRBJ2-5; 10 bases fit TRBD2. The junction had 5 bases not matched to a gene; V was cut back by 6 bases and J by 5 bases. Germline CDR1 reads KGHDR; CDR2 reads SFDVKD. The CDR3 sequence is 14 residues long.

The chain links TRBV29-1 to TRBJ1-2, with D uncertain. The V gene lost 2 bases and the J gene lost 3 bases, with 10 bases spanning the gap. Germline assignment: CDR1 SQVTM and CDR2 ANQGSEA. This CDR3 has 13 residues. CDR3 coding DNA: TGCAGCGTTGAATCCGGGGATTACTATGGCTACACCTTC. Amino acids: CSVESGDYYGYTF. Drawing the rest from reference TRBV29-1 and TRBJ1-2, the complete variable domain is SAVISQKPSRDICQRGTSLTIQCQVDSQVTMMFWYRQQPGQSLTLIATANQGSEATYESGFVIDKFPISRPNLTFSTLTVSNMSPEDSSIYLCSVESGDYYGYTFGSGTRLTVV.

This chain joins TRBV11-1 and TRBJ2-7; 8 bases align to TRBD1. This CDR3 contains 16 residues. Germline assignment: CDR1 SGHAT and CDR2 FQDESV (reference sequence). V trimming: 2 bases; J trimming: 6 bases; junction bases outside the gene matches: 12. The CDR3 DNA is TGTGCCAGCAGCTTATTGTCCGGACAGGGTTTGGGCGAGCAGTACTTC. Its protein is CASSLLSGQGLGEQYF.

This clone was detected only once. The gene calls are TRBV23-1 and TRBJ1-1; unclear D gene. TRBV23-1 is placed among ORFs of uncertain function. The CDR3 has 14 residues. Trimming removed 3 bases at V and 1 base at J, with 9 bases between. CDR3 amino acids: CASSHSFGNTEAFF. The CDR3 coding sequence is TGCGCCAGCAGTCACTCCTTCGGGAACACTGAAGCTTTCTTT.

The V gene is TRBV7-2, the J gene TRBJ1-2; possible D gene TRBD1, 6 bases. The CDR3 covers 13 residues. Germline CDR1 and CDR2: SGHTA and FQGNSA. Trimming left V 5 bases short and J 5 bases short, with 12 bases between. CDR3 amino acids: CASSPGTPYGYTF. Here the CDR3 DNA reads TGTGCCAGCAGCCCCGGGACACCGTATGGCTACACCTTC.

The J gene is TRBJ1-1, the V gene TRBV2; TRBD1 might be the D (6 bases). The germline CDR1 and CDR2 sequences are SNHLY and FYNNEI. Trimming removed 8 bases from V and 2 bases from J, with 12 bases in between. The CDR3 is 13 residues long. CDR3 in DNA: TGTGCCAGCGGGAGACAGGTCAACACTGAAGCTTTCTTT. This gives the protein CASGRQVNTEAFF.

There are a few counts of this clone. The chain is built from TRBV14 and TRBJ2-3; 10 nucleotides agree with TRBD2. Unmatched junction bases numbered 16, after V lost 7 bases and J lost 6 bases. The CDR3 sequence is 17 residues long. CDR1 and CDR2 from the germline V gene are SGHDN and FVKESK. Here the CDR3 reads CASTEYLSGGGEDTQYF. As DNA, the CDR3 is TGTGCCAGCACTGAGTACTTAAGCGGGGGGGGCGAGGATACGCAGTATTTT.

V gene TRBV27 combines with J gene TRBJ1-5; D gene uncertain. Germline CDR1 MNHEY, CDR2 SMNVEV (reference sequence). V gave up 0 bases and J gave up 3 bases, with 9 bases separating them. The CDR3 is 15 amino acids. CDR3 sequence reads: CASSLSRGLNQPQHF. The CDR3 DNA sequence: TGTGCCAGCAGTTTATCCCGGGGTCTCAATCAGCCCCAGCATTTT.

V usage is TRBV28 and J usage is TRBJ1-3, with 8 nucleotides matching TRBD1. The length of the CDR3 is 17 residues. CDR1 is MDHEN and CDR2 is SYDVKM in the germline V gene. Trimming took 7 bases from V and 0 from J; bases not matched to a gene: 11. CDR3 coding DNA: TGTGCCAGCAACCCCAGGGGGCAGGAGGGCTCTGGAAACACCATATATTTT. Protein: CASNPRGQEGSGNTIYF.

Here the CDR3 DNA reads TGTGCCAGCAGCTGGGGGGGGCGTGGGACTGAAGCTTTCTTT. Encoded protein: CASSWGGRGTEAFF. This chain joins TRBV27 and TRBJ1-1, with a weak D call TRBD1 (6 bases). The CDR3 covers 14 residues. Germline V gene sequence: CDR1 MNHEY, CDR2 SMNVEV (reference sequence). Trimming took off 6 bases at V and 5 bases at J, with 16 bases between the two ends.

The CDR3 region has the DNA TGCGCCAGCAGCCAAGACCCGACTAGCGGGGGCACAGATACGCAGTATTTT. Its protein is CASSQDPTSGGTDTQYF. The chain joins TRBV4-1 to TRBJ2-3; 11 bases are a match to TRBD2. The V gene end was trimmed by 0 bases and the J gene end by 1 base; junction bases not matched to a gene: 3. Germline V gene lookup returns CDR1 MGHRA and CDR2 YSYEKL. The CDR3 contains 17 residues.

The chain carries TRBV2 and TRBJ2-3, with D unresolved. Germline CDR1 is SNHLY and CDR2 is FYNNEI. The CDR3 sequence is 11 residues long. V was trimmed by 6 bases and J by 3 bases, leaving 4 bases between them. The CDR3 coding sequence is TGTGCCAGCAGCCTAACAGATACGCAGTATTTT. This encodes CASSLTDTQYF.

The chain has TRBV6-5 and TRBJ1-1; 9 bases fit TRBD1. CDR1 is MNHEY and CDR2 is SVGAGI in the germline V gene. The CDR3 consists of 14 residues. J gave up 5 bases and V 4 bases, and 5 bases lay outside the gene matches. The CDR3 region has the DNA TGTGCCAGCAGTTCACAGGGGGCAGTAACTGAAGCTTTCTTT. Encoded protein: CASSSQGAVTEAFF.

This clone was seen once. V is TRBV7-3 and J is TRBJ1-2; 7 nucleotides match TRBD1. The CDR3 contains 13 residues. Germline loops: CDR1 SGHTA, CDR2 FQGTGA. With V trimmed by 0 bases and J by 7 bases, 2 bases remained unmatched. This chain's CDR3 is CASSLTGGGGYTF. The CDR3 DNA is TGTGCCAGCAGCTTAACAGGGGGCGGTGGCTACACCTTC.